This T cell receptor beta chain came from a study of CD8 T cells in Susac syndrome (dated by TCRdb to the late 2010s). With regard to the full study: Whether CD8+ T cell activation and differentiation in Susac syndrome was antigen driven was tested using repertoire sequencing. CD8+ T cell repertoire clonality was compared between 12 healthy donors, approximately 14 Susac syndrome patients and approximately 16 multiple sclerosis patients.

Peripheral blood CD8+ and CD4+ T cells from healthy donors, Susac syndrome patients and multiple sclerosis patients were profiled by high-throughput TCR beta sequencing. Treatment-naive patients with stable or active relapsing-remitting disease fulfilling revised McDonald criteria were used as multiple sclerosis controls. Bulk CD8+ and CD4+ T cells were purified by magnetic negative isolation, while CD8+ TEMRA cells were enriched using FACS. Blood was collected in EDTA tubes and processed within 24 hours, with PBMCs isolated through density gradient centrifugation. PBMCs intended for TCR sequencing were cryopreserved in liquid nitrogen and thawed later in a water bath at 37 degrees C. Purity of sorted or isolated CD4+, CD8+ and CD8+ TEMRA cells was at least 90%. The full study reports these points: The number of individuals in the TCR sequencing and HLA analysis was recognized as being relatively small.

V is pared back by 3 bases and J by 4 bases, with 10 bases lying between the germline termini. CDR1 SQVTM and CDR2 ANQGSEA were looked up in the germline V gene. The CDR3 starts with the cysteine, ends with the phenylalanine, and has 12 residues. Just the 36-base CDR3 DNA is kept, in frame starting at base 1. RNA was extracted using the RNeasy kit, and roughly 0.5 to 1 microgram was reverse transcribed with random hexamers. TCR beta CDR3 regions were amplified with the immunoSEQ multiplex PCR assay covering 54 Vbeta and 13 Jbeta segments. PCR amplification bias was corrected by using a synthetic template baseline for primer optimization and computational correction. From the authors' description of their analysis: Reads were annotated to V, D and J genes per IMGT and analyzed with immunoSEQ Analyzer, keeping only productive sequences. Clonality was computed as one minus Shannon entropy normalized by log2 of the number of productive unique sequences. Public and private clones were assessed among the 100 most prevalent clones of each patient and control. A clone was defined as Susac-specific if it was absent from the healthy and MS cohorts, from more than 850 published viral clones and from other ImmuneACCESS disease sequences. TCRdb's own reprocessing of the public reads used fastp at Q25 and MiXCR and kept productive beta chains. Merged by CDR3 protein, the rows form single entries marked with the most common genes and DNA. The V and J calls were not made by the authors but by TCRdb's processing. The sample table shows around 70,000 distinct CDR3 sequences, and just under 95% are seen once. About 0.6% of the sample rests with the top ten.

Comment on this clonotype: There is no known antigen for this receptor. Base quality data are lacking; no much larger clone is found one base away.

This TCR came from a human donor with multiple sclerosis. The chain joins TRBV29-1 to TRBJ2-7; TRBD2 could be the D gene, as 5 bases match. Input material: CD8+ T cells from PBMCs. The CDR3 region: CSVEVGEYEQYF. The DNA sequence is as follows: TGCAGCGTTGAGGTTGGGGAGTACGAGCAGTACTTC.